This passage covers 5 T cell receptor beta chains from one sample sequenced in a study of technical replicates of blood from several donors. TCRdb's copy holds only in-frame clones and misses some; the assay was immunoSEQ multiplex PCR. The sample contains around 90,000 clones, just under 95% of which appear only once. The sample taken for sequencing was T cells isolated from PBMCs. The receptors shown here come from a human donor in good health.

The CDR3 region is CASSGQGQGANEQYF. Written as DNA, the CDR3 is TGTGCCAGCAGTGGACAAGGACAGGGGGCGAACGAGCAGTACTTC. V is TRBV6-1 and J is TRBJ2-7, with TRBD1 identical over 11 bases. Per germline, CDR1 MNHNS and CDR2 SASEGT. Losses at the gene ends were 4 bases for V and 5 bases for J; bases not matched to a gene: 7. CDR3 length: 15 amino acids.

The rearrangement links TRBV5-1 to TRBJ2-7; 8 bases map to TRBD2. The CDR3 covers 17 residues. Germline V CDR1 and CDR2: SGHRS, YFSETQ. V gave up 4 bases and J gave up 3 bases; unmatched junction bases: 15. DNA of the CDR3: TGCGCCAGCAGCCCGGCATTTGGAGGGACTAGGGTCTACGAGCAGTACTTC. It translates to CASSPAFGGTRVYEQYF.

This sequence joins TRBV15 and TRBJ2-5; TRBD1 might be the D (5 bases). The germline V and J ends were trimmed by 0 bases and 2 bases, with 10 bases remaining between them. The CDR3 length is 15 residues. CDR1 and CDR2 from the germline V gene are LNHNV and YYDKDF (reference sequence). The CDR3 nucleotides read TGTGCCACCAGCAGAGATCGCAGGGTACAAGAGACCCAGTACTTC. Its translation is CATSRDRRVQETQYF.

The genes are TRBV27 and TRBJ1-1, with D perhaps matching TRBD1 (5 bases). Germline V gives CDR1 MNHEY, CDR2 SMNVEV (reference sequence). The V end lost 5 bases, the J end lost 0 bases, and 10 bases lay between the germline ends. The length of the CDR3 is 14 residues. CDR3 bases: TGTGCCAGCAGTCCGCGACAGTTGAACACTGAAGCTTTCTTT. The encoded protein is CASSPRQLNTEAFF.

The chain is built from TRBV2 and TRBJ2-7; 8 bases match TRBD2. This CDR3 comprises 16 residues. Unmatched junction bases numbered 15, after V lost 6 bases and J lost 5 bases. Germline V gene sequence: CDR1 SNHLY, CDR2 FYNNEI. CDR3 in amino acids: CASSLDPLAAVNEQYF. The CDR3 DNA is TGTGCCAGCAGCCTGGATCCACTAGCGGCGGTAAACGAGCAGTACTTC.